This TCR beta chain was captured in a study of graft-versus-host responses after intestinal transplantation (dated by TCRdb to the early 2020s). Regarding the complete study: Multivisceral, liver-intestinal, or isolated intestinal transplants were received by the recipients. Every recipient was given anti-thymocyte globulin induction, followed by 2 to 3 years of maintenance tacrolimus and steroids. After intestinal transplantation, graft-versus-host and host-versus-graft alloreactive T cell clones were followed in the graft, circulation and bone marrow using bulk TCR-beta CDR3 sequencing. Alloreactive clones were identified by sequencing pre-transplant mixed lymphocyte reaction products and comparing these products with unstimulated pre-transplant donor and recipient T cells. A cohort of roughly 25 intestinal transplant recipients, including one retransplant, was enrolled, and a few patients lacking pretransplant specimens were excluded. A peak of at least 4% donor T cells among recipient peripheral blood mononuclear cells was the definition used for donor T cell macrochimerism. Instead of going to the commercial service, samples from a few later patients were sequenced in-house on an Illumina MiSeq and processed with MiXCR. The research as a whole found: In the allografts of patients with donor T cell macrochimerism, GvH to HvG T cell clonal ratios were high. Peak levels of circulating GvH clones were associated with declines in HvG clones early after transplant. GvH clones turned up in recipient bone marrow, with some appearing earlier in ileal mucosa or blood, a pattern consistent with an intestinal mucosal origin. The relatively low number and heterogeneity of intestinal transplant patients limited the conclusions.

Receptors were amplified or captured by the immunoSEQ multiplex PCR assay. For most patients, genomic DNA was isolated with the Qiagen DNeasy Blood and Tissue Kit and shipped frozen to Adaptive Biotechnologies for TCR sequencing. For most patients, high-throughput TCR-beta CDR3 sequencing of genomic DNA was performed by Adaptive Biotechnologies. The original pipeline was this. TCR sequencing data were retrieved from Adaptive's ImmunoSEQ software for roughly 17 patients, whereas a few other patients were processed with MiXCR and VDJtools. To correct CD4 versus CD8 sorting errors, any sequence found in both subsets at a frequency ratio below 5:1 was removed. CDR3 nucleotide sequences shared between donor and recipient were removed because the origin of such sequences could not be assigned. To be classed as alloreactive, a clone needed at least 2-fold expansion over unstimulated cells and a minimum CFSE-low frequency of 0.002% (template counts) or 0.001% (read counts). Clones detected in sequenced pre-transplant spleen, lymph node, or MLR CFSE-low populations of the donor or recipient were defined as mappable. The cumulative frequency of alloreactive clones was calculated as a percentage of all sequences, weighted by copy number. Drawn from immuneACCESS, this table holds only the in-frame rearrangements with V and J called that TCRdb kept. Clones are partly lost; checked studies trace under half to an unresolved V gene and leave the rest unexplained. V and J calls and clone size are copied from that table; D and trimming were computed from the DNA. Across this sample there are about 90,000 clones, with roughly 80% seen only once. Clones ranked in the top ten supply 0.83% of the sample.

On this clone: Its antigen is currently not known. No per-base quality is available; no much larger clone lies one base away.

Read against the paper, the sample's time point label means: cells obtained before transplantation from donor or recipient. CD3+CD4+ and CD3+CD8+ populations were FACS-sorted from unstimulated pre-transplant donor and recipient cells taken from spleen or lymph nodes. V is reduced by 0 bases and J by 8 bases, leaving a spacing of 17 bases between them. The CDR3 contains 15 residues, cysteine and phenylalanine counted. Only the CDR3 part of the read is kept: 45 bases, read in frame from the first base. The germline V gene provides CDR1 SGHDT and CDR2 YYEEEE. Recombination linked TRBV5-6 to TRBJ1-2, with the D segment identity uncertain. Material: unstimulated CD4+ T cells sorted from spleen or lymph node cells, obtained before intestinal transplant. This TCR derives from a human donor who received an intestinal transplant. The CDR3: CASSLAGLLGRGYTF. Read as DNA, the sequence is TGTGCCAGCAGCTTGGCCGGACTCCTCGGACGGGGCTACACCTTC.